Below, 8 T cell receptor beta chains from the same sample are listed, as sequenced in a study of T cell responses to AZD1222 COVID-19 vaccine. Some clones are missing from TCRdb's copy, which holds only in-frame ones; the method was immunoSEQ multiplex PCR. The repertoire includes about 110,000 clones, approximately 92% of them detected once, and 2% to 2.5% sits in the top ten. The sequences come from peripheral blood, collected 28 days after the second AZD1222 dose. These receptors originate from an adult who received the AZD1222 COVID-19 vaccine.

As DNA, the CDR3 is TGCGCCAGCAGCCCAGGACAGGCAGGACAGCCCCAGCATTTT. It encodes CASSPGQAGQPQHF. The gene calls are TRBV5-1 and TRBJ1-5, with TRBD1 identical over 7 bases. Germline assignment: CDR1 SGHRS and CDR2 YFSETQ. The CDR3 has 14 residues. J gave up 7 bases and V 4 bases, and 8 bases lay outside the gene matches.

The chain uses TRBV5-1 and TRBJ2-7, with no clear D. V was trimmed by 4 bases and J by 1 base, leaving 12 bases between them. Germline V gene lookup returns CDR1 SGHRS and CDR2 YFSETQ. This CDR3 contains 14 residues. CDR3 sequence: CASSMQAGSYEQYF. CDR3 DNA: TGCGCCAGCAGCATGCAAGCCGGATCCTACGAGCAGTACTTC. Combining the CDR3 with reference TRBV5-1 and TRBJ2-7 gives the whole variable domain KAGVTQTPRYLIKTRGQQVTLSCSPISGHRSVSWYQQTPGQGLQFLFEYFSETQRNKGNFPGRFSGRQFSNSRSEMNVSTLELGDSALYLCASSMQAGSYEQYFGPGTRLTVT.

The chain is built from TRBV6-6 and TRBJ1-3; D is unresolved. With 7 bases removed from V and 0 bases from J, the gap between germline ends came to 10 bases. This CDR3 is built from 14 residues. Germline CDR1 is MNHNY and CDR2 is SVGAGI (reference sequence). In DNA, the CDR3 is TGTGCCAGCACAGGCGGGCGCTCTGGAAACACCATATATTTT. Translation: CASTGGRSGNTIYF.

The chain combines TRBV11-2 with TRBJ1-3, with D maybe TRBD1 (6 bases). Deletions cut 3 bases from V and 1 base from J, with 16 bases between. The CDR3 consists of 17 residues. Germline V CDR1 and CDR2: SGHAT, FQNNGV. The CDR3, as DNA: TGTGCCAGCAGCTTGGGGGCCCGGGGGTTTTCTGGAAACACCATATATTTT. It encodes CASSLGARGFSGNTIYF.

The chain uses TRBV29-1 and TRBJ2-1, with D tentatively TRBD2 (7 bases). V lost 1 base to trimming and J lost 4 bases, with 17 bases between them. CDR3 length equals 16 residues. Germline-derived CDR1 and CDR2 are SQVTM and ANQGSEA. The CDR3 DNA is TGCAGCGTTGAAGGTGTTATCGGGGGGCCGTACAATGAGCAGTTCTTC. Translation gives CSVEGVIGGPYNEQFF.

The rearrangement links TRBV7-9 to TRBJ2-3; 10 bases align to TRBD2. The germline V gene encodes CDR1 SEHNR and CDR2 FQNEAQ (reference sequence). Unmatched junction bases numbered 4, after V lost 5 bases and J lost 2 bases. The CDR3 sequence is 15 residues long. The CDR3 spells CASSRTSGITDTQYF. The CDR3 DNA sequence: TGTGCCAGCAGCCGGACTAGCGGAATCACAGATACGCAGTATTTT. Full variable domain (remainder filled in from reference TRBV7-9 and TRBJ2-3): DTGVSQNPRHKITKRGQNVTFRCDPISEHNRLYWYRQTLGQGPEFLTYFQNEAQLEKSRLLSDRFSAERPKGSFSTLEIQRTEQGDSAMYLCASSRTSGITDTQYFGPGTRLTVL.

This clone has only one observation. This chain connects TRBV15 to TRBJ2-5; D is undetermined. CDR1 and CDR2 (germline): LNHNV, YYDKDF (reference sequence). The CDR3 length is 15 residues. Trimming pared 0 bases from V and 4 bases from J, leaving 12 bases between. The CDR3 DNA reads TGTGCCACCAGCAGAGATCCGAACCAGATAGAGACCCAGTACTTC. Translating it yields CATSRDPNQIETQYF.

The chain employs TRBV6-2 or TRBV6-3 and TRBJ2-7, with 8 bases aligning to TRBD2. Germline CDR1 reads MNHEY; CDR2 reads SVGEGT. The CDR3 sequence is 16 residues long. The ends lost 1 base at V and 0 bases at J; junction bases unmatched: 5. Here the CDR3 DNA reads TGTGCCAGCAGTTACTTGGCTAGCGGGCACTCCTACGAGCAGTACTTC. Its protein is CASSYLASGHSYEQYF.